Listed here is a single TCR beta chain. Repertoires were generated with immunoSEQ multiplex PCR, while TCRdb's copy carries only in-frame clones and drops some. The sample consists of around 90,000 clones, about 90% of them appearing once. This specimen belongs to a study of blood T cell repertoires in COVID-19. The V gene lost 2 bases and the J gene lost 4 bases, with 7 bases spanning the gap. In germline, CDR1 is MRHNA, CDR2 SNTAGT. The CDR3 consists of 13 residues. The receptor's source is a man aged 50 to 60 with COVID-19, enrolled during active disease. This chain links TRBV6-4 with TRBJ2-3; D not certain. The source material was peripheral blood. The CDR3 reads CASSDPRPDTQYF. The CDR3 coding sequence is TGTGCCAGCAGTGACCCTAGGCCAGATACGCAGTATTTT.